Listed here is a single T cell receptor beta chain. Its antigen is not known. This sample is drawn from a study of cytotoxic CD8 clonotypes in ibrutinib-treated CLL. Background on the study: The study included roughly 10 relapsed/refractory and under 16 treatment-naive patients; about 17 had IGHV unmutated disease. On average, each sample had approximately 280,000 productive templates and tens of thousands of productive rearrangements. The study, taken as a whole, reports: Stable or contracted on treatment, public clonotypes were also uncommon. Circulating CD8+ T-cell counts were tracked by baseline clonality, which exceeded that of age-matched healthy donors.

The J segment lost 10 bases and the V segment lost 6 bases, leaving 9 bases of the junction unmatched. This CDR3 is 14 amino acids long. The germline V gene encodes CDR1 MNHEY and CDR2 SMNVEV (reference sequence). Using immunoSEQ multiplex PCR, the repertoire was profiled, and TCRdb retains in-frame clones only, with some absent. The sample contains approximately 92,000 clones, approximately 77% of which appear only once. This chain connects TRBV27 to TRBJ1-5; 10 nucleotides match TRBD1. The TCR originated in a human donor with chronic lymphocytic leukemia. The specimen was PBMCs, collected after 24 months of ibrutinib treatment. CDR3 sequence reads: CASREGQGPVPQHF. The CDR3 DNA reads TGTGCCAGCAGGGAGGGACAGGGGCCAGTCCCCCAGCATTTT.